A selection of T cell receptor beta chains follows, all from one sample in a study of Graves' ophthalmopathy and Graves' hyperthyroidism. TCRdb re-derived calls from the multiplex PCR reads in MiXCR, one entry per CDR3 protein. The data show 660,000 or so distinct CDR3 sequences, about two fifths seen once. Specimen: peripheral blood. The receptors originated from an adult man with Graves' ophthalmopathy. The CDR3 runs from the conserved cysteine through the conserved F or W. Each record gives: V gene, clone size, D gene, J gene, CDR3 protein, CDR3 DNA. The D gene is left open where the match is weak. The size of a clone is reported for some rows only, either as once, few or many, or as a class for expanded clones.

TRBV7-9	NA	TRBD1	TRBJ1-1	CASSSLPGQRANTEAFF	TGTGCCAGCAGTTCATTACCGGGACAGCGCGCGAACACTGAAGCTTTCTTT
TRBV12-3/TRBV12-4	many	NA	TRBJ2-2	CASTSGGGNTGELFF	TGTGCCAGCACCTCAGGGGGAGGGAACACCGGGGAGCTGTTTTTT
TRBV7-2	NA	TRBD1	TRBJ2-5	CASSQGQGEVQETQYF	TGCGCCAGCAGCCAGGGACAGGGAGAGGTCCAAGAGACCCAGTACTTC
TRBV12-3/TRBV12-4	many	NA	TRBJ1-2	CASSLGPVDGYTF	TGTGCCAGCAGCCTTGGGCCGGTCGATGGCTACACCTTC
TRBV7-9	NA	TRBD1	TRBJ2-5	CASSSLRTGGIETQYF	TGTGCCAGCAGCTCCCTCCGGACAGGGGGCATAGAGACCCAGTACTTC
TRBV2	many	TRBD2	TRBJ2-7	CASSEIATSNPEQYF	TGTGCCAGCAGTGAGATAGCGACTAGCAATCCCGAGCAGTACTTC
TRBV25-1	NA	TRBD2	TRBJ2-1	CASSVYLAGSYNEQFF	TGTGCCAGCAGTGTGTACCTAGCGGGAAGTTACAATGAGCAGTTCTTC
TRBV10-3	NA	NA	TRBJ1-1	CAISPGGRATEAFF	TGTGCCATCAGTCCTGGGGGGCGTGCGACTGAAGCTTTCTTT
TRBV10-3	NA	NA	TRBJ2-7	CASNGRDTSSYEQYF	TGTGCCAGCAACGGCCGGGACACGAGCTCCTACGAGCAGTACTTC
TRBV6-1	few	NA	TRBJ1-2	CASSGGPHGYTF	TGTGCCAGCAGTGGCGGGCCCCATGGCTACACCTTC
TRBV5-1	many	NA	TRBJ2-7	CASSTQGTYEQYF	TGCGCCAGCAGCACACAGGGAACCTACGAGCAGTACTTC
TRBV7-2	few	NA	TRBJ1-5	CASGDTYQPQHF	TGTGCCAGCGGGGACACCTATCAGCCCCAGCATTTT
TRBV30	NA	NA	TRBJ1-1	CAWSAGRGTEAFF	TGTGCCTGGAGTGCGGGGAGGGGCACTGAAGCTTTCTTT
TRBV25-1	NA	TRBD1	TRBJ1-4	CASSLTGGTDEKLFF	TGTGCCAGCAGCTTAACAGGGGGCACAGATGAAAAACTGTTTTTT
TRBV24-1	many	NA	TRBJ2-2	CATSDPQSNTGELFF	TGTGCCACCAGTGATCCCCAGTCGAACACCGGGGAGCTGTTTTTT
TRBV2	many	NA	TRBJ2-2	CASASMAVPTGELFF	TGTGCCAGCGCCTCAATGGCGGTTCCCACCGGGGAGCTGTTTTTT
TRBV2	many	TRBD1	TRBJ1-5	CASSGTVNSNQPQHF	TGTGCCAGCAGCGGGACAGTTAATAGCAATCAGCCCCAGCATTTT
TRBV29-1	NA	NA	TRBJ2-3	CSVEAHWGTDTQYF	TGCAGCGTTGAAGCCCACTGGGGTACAGATACGCAGTATTTT
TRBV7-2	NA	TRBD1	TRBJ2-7	CASSLVGDRGGMQYF	TGTGCCAGCAGCTTAGTCGGGGACAGGGGCGGGATGCAGTACTTC
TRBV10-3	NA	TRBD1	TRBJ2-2	CAISESYRGGELFF	TGTGCCATCAGTGAATCCTACAGGGGAGGGGAGCTGTTTTTT
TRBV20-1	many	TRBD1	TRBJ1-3	CSARQGSGNTIYF	TGCAGCGCCCGACAGGGCTCTGGAAACACCATATATTTT
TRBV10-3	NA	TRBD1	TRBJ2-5	CAIRGQGRTEETQYF	TGTGCCATCAGGGGACAGGGGAGGACTGAAGAGACCCAGTACTTC
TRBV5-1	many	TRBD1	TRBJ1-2	CASSDTGGRNYGYTF	TGCGCCAGCAGCGATACAGGGGGAAGGAACTATGGCTACACCTTC
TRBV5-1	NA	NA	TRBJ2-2	CASSVEGANTGELFF	TGCGCCAGCAGCGTTGAGGGAGCGAACACCGGGGAGCTGTTTTTT
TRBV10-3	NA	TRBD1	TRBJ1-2	CAISDAGTGLYGYTF	TGTGCCATCAGTGACGCCGGGACAGGGCTCTATGGCTACACCTTC
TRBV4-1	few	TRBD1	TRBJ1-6	CASSLQDRGNSPLHF	TGCGCCAGCAGCCTACAGGACAGGGGGAATTCACCCCTCCACTTT
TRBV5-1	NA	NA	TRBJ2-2	CASSLDSTGGLFF	TGCGCCAGCAGCTTAGACAGCACCGGGGGGCTGTTTTTT
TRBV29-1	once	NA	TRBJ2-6	CSALEDSGANVLTF	TGCAGCGCCCTAGAGGACAGTGGGGCCAACGTCCTGACTTTC
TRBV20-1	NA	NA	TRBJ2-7	CSARVWRGTTPGPAYEQYF	TGCAGTGCTAGAGTATGGAGGGGGACTACCCCTGGTCCAGCCTACGAGCAGTACTTC
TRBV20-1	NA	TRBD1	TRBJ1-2	CSATGQPYGYTF	TGCAGTGCTACGGGACAGCCCTATGGCTACACCTTC
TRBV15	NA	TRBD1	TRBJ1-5	CATNQDRGRRQPQHF	TGTGCCACCAACCAGGACAGGGGGCGACGTCAGCCCCAGCATTTT
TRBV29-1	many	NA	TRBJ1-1	CSVHRRGDTEAFF	TGCAGCGTCCACAGAAGAGGGGACACTGAAGCTTTCTTT
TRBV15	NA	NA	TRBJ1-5	CATSSVDPGRGQPQHF	TGTGCCACCAGCAGCGTAGATCCCGGGCGGGGTCAGCCCCAGCATTTT
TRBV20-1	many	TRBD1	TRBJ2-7	CSARAAGTGVSEQYF	TGCAGTGCTAGGGCTGCCGGGACAGGGGTTTCCGAGCAGTACTTC
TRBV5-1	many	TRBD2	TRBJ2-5	CASSLSSGGETQYF	TGCGCCAGCAGCTTATCCTCGGGGGGAGAGACCCAGTACTTC
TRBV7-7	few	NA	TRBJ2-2	CASSLEGMTGELFF	TGTGCCAGCAGCTTAGAAGGAATGACCGGGGAGCTGTTTTTT
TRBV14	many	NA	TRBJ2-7	CASSQEAIAAHEQYF	TGTGCCAGCAGCCAAGAGGCAATAGCGGCCCACGAGCAGTACTTC
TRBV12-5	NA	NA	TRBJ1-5	CASGLQDVGNQPQHF	TGTGCTAGTGGTTTGCAGGACGTTGGAAATCAGCCCCAGCATTTT
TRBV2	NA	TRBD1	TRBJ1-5	CASSGTGGGIGQPQHF	TGTGCCAGCAGTGGGACAGGAGGGGGTATAGGGCAGCCCCAGCATTTT
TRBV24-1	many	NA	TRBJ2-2	CATSDLGGGDTGELFF	TGTGCCACCAGTGATTTGGGAGGGGGCGATACCGGGGAGCTGTTTTTT
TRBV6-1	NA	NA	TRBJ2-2	CATRDGAGELFF	TGTGCCACGAGGGATGGGGCCGGGGAGCTGTTTTTT
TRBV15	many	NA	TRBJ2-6	CATSRDRPSGANVLTF	TGTGCCACCAGCAGAGATCGGCCCTCTGGGGCCAACGTCCTGACTTTC
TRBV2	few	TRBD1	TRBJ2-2	CASRTGGETGELFF	TGTGCCAGCAGGACAGGGGGTGAGACCGGGGAGCTGTTTTTT
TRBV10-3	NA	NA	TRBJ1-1	CAISGRDMNTEAFF	TGTGCCATCAGTGGAAGGGACATGAACACTGAAGCTTTCTTT
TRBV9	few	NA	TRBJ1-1	CASSRLLRENTEAFF	TGTGCCAGCAGCCGTCTCTTGCGGGAGAACACTGAAGCTTTCTTT
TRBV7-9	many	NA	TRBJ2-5	CASSRRDNQETQYF	TGTGCCAGCAGCCGCCGGGACAACCAAGAGACCCAGTACTTC
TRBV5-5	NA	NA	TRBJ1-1	CASSSSLPIRTAVRTEAFF	TGTGCCAGCAGCTCCTCCCTCCCTATTCGGACAGCGGTCCGCACTGAAGCTTTCTTT
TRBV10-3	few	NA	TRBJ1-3	CAISGRENTIYF	TGTGCCATCAGTGGGCGTGAGAACACCATATATTTT